These T cell receptor beta chains were read from a single sample in a study of human T cells and chemical hapten exposure. TCRdb called the RACE reads again in MiXCR, with one record for every CDR3 protein. The sample carries fewer than 200,000 distinct CDR3 sequences, approximately 20% recorded once. The specimen was whole blood, collected in connection with sensitization to the hapten diphenylcyclopropenone (DPC). Receptors were obtained from a woman between 45 and 60 years old with alopecia areata. Some clones in this sample may be carry-over from other donors' samples. The CDR3 runs from the conserved cysteine through the conserved F or W. The order of the fields is V gene, clone size, J gene, D gene, CDR3 protein, CDR3 DNA. The D gene is left open where the match is weak. Size is omitted from some rows. Given values are once, few, many or a class for expanded clones.

TRBV7-9	.	TRBJ1-1	.	CASSQLQGEAFF	TGTGCCAGCAGCCAATTACAGGGCGAAGCTTTCTTT
TRBV12-3/TRBV12-4	.	TRBJ1-1	TRBD1	CASRTQGATEAFF	TGTGCCAGCAGGACACAGGGGGCCACTGAAGCTTTCTTT
TRBV20-1	few	TRBJ2-1	.	CSGVSRLQSNEQFF	TGCAGTGGGGTCTCGCGGCTACAATCTAATGAGCAGTTCTTC
TRBV12-3/TRBV12-4	few	TRBJ1-1	TRBD1	CASSLGQRNTEAFF	TGTGCCAGCAGCTTGGGACAGAGAAACACTGAAGCTTTCTTT
TRBV20-1	.	TRBJ2-7	TRBD2	CSAPNGLAGSYEQYF	TGCAGTGCTCCAAACGGGCTAGCGGGATCCTACGAGCAGTACTTC
TRBV15	many	TRBJ1-1	TRBD1	CATSRDETGSTEAFF	TGTGCCACCAGCAGAGATGAGACAGGGAGCACTGAAGCTTTCTTT
TRBV11-2	few	TRBJ2-6	.	CASTGLARQGNSGANVLTF	TGTGCCAGCACCGGATTAGCAAGACAAGGAAACTCTGGGGCCAACGTCCTGACTTTC
TRBV12-3/TRBV12-4	.	TRBJ2-5	.	CASSGGGETQYF	TGTGCCAGCAGTGGGGGAGGCGAGACCCAGTACTTC
TRBV29-1	.	TRBJ2-3	TRBD1	CSVEPGQGGSDTQYF	TGCAGCGTTGAACCAGGACAGGGCGGGTCAGATACGCAGTATTTT
TRBV2	few	TRBJ2-1	.	CASRWTSYNEQFF	TGTGCCAGCAGATGGACGTCCTACAATGAGCAGTTCTTC
TRBV6-5	once	TRBJ2-7	TRBD2	CASSVTSGRAVAQYF	TGTGCCAGCAGCGTCACTAGCGGGAGGGCCGTTGCGCAGTACTTC
TRBV5-1	few	TRBJ1-6	.	CASSPRQPDYNSPLHF	TGCGCCAGCAGCCCCCGGCAGCCCGACTATAATTCACCCCTCCACTTT
TRBV20-1	.	TRBJ2-5	TRBD2	CSLGGAGVQETQYF	TGCAGCTTGGGGGGAGCGGGGGTCCAAGAGACCCAGTACTTC
TRBV25-1	.	TRBJ2-1	TRBD2	CASRSAGGVNEQFF	TGTGCCAGCAGATCAGCGGGAGGGGTCAATGAGCAGTTCTTC
TRBV6-5	few	TRBJ1-2	.	CASSYFQGAYGYTF	TGTGCCAGCAGTTATTTTCAGGGTGCCTATGGCTACACCTTC
TRBV11-3	.	TRBJ2-3	.	CASSSVPSRTDTQYF	TGTGCCAGCAGCTCCGTCCCCTCAAGGACAGATACGCAGTATTTT
TRBV7-2	once	TRBJ2-1	.	CASREGGNEQFF	TGTGCCAGCAGGGAAGGGGGGAATGAGCAGTTCTTC
TRBV4-2	.	TRBJ1-1	.	CASRPQGGRRGTEAFF	TGTGCCAGCAGGCCCCAAGGGGGAAGACGGGGGACTGAAGCTTTCTTT
TRBV20-1	few	TRBJ1-5	.	CSARGNSNQPQHF	TGCAGTGCTAGAGGTAATAGCAATCAGCCCCAGCATTTT
TRBV29-1	few	TRBJ1-1	.	CSVEERLDTEAFF	TGCAGCGTTGAAGAGCGGTTGGACACTGAAGCTTTCTTT
TRBV5-1	.	TRBJ2-1	TRBD2	CASSLVAGGVDEQFF	TGCGCCAGCAGCTTGGTGGCGGGGGGGGTCGATGAGCAGTTCTTC
TRBV6-2/TRBV6-3	.	TRBJ2-7	TRBD2	CASSFSGVSYEQYF	TGTGCCAGCAGCTTTAGCGGGGTCTCCTACGAGCAGTACTTC
TRBV20-1	.	TRBJ2-5	TRBD2	CSTALDAGGLLQETQYF	TGCAGTACGGCCTTGGACGCGGGGGGCCTTCTCCAAGAGACCCAGTACTTC
TRBV2	.	TRBJ1-6	TRBD1	CASTERTGELSPLHF	TGTGCCAGCACCGAGCGGACAGGGGAACTTTCACCCCTCCACTTT
TRBV7-9	.	TRBJ1-2	.	CASAQGYYGYTF	TGTGCCAGCGCGCAGGGGTATTATGGCTACACCTTC
TRBV5-1	.	TRBJ2-5	.	CASSLDSARQLETQYF	TGCGCCAGCAGCTTGGACAGCGCTCGACAACTGGAGACCCAGTACTTC
TRBV2	.	TRBJ1-5	.	CASRKEGGNQPQHF	TGTGCCAGCAGGAAGGAAGGGGGCAATCAGCCCCAGCATTTT
TRBV29-1	few	TRBJ1-2	.	CSVVAPSPDGYTF	TGCAGCGTCGTTGCGCCCTCTCCCGATGGCTACACCTTC
TRBV12-3/TRBV12-4	.	TRBJ1-1	TRBD1	CASYRQGARVEAFF	TGTGCCAGCTACCGACAGGGGGCAAGGGTTGAAGCTTTCTTT
TRBV12-3/TRBV12-4	few	TRBJ2-5	TRBD2	CASSSGLGLQETQYF	TGTGCCAGCAGTTCGGGACTAGGCCTCCAAGAGACCCAGTACTTC
TRBV7-7	.	TRBJ2-2	TRBD2	CASSPVAGAGTGELFF	TGTGCCAGCAGCCCAGTAGCGGGAGCGGGCACCGGGGAGCTGTTTTTT
TRBV20-1	.	TRBJ2-1	TRBD2	CSIRTSGRNEQFF	TGCAGTATCCGAACTAGCGGGAGAAATGAGCAGTTCTTC
TRBV12-3/TRBV12-4	.	TRBJ1-4	TRBD1	CASRDRTNSEKLFF	TGTGCCAGCAGGGACAGGACTAACAGTGAAAAACTGTTTTTT
TRBV7-9	.	TRBJ2-2	.	CASIPGSGELFF	TGTGCCAGCATTCCGGGGTCCGGGGAGCTGTTTTTT
TRBV10-3	few	TRBJ2-1	TRBD2	CAISGTSGLSSYNEQFF	TGTGCCATCAGTGGGACTAGCGGCCTGAGCTCCTACAATGAGCAGTTCTTC
TRBV6-1	.	TRBJ1-1	.	CASSVTEYTEAFF	TGTGCCAGCAGTGTCACAGAATACACTGAAGCTTTCTTT
TRBV3-1	.	TRBJ2-5	.	CASSQAQQETQYF	TGTGCCAGCAGCCAAGCTCAGCAAGAGACCCAGTACTTC
TRBV29-1	.	TRBJ2-5	.	CSVILGGAAQYF	TGCAGCGTCATTTTGGGGGGTGCGGCCCAGTACTTC
TRBV11-3	.	TRBJ2-5	TRBD1	CASSDRTGRLETQYF	TGTGCCAGCAGCGACCGGACAGGGCGATTAGAGACCCAGTACTTC
TRBV20-1	.	TRBJ1-5	.	CSARVRGGQPQHF	TGCAGTGCTAGAGTACGGGGTGGTCAGCCCCAGCATTTT
TRBV5-5	.	TRBJ2-1	TRBD2	CASSTLSGSPYNEQFF	TGTGCCAGCTCCACATTGAGCGGGAGCCCCTACAATGAGCAGTTCTTC
TRBV6-2/TRBV6-3	.	TRBJ2-1	TRBD2	CASLPGLAVYNEQFF	TGTGCCAGCCTGCCGGGACTAGCGGTCTACAATGAGCAGTTCTTC
TRBV7-9	.	TRBJ2-7	TRBD1	CASSIHDRGIRSEQYF	TGTGCCAGCAGCATCCATGACAGGGGGATTCGATCCGAGCAGTACTTC
TRBV3-1	.	TRBJ1-2	TRBD1	CASSHPRGQGGVDYTF	TGTGCCAGCAGCCATCCCCGTGGACAGGGGGGAGTGGACTACACCTTC
TRBV4-2	.	TRBJ2-2	TRBD2	CASSRGTSVAGELFF	TGTGCCAGCAGCCGTGGGACTAGCGTGGCCGGGGAGCTGTTTTTT
TRBV10-3	.	TRBJ2-7	.	CAISRRASDSYEQYF	TGTGCCATCAGCCGTCGGGCTAGCGACTCCTACGAGCAGTACTTC
TRBV7-2	many	TRBJ2-3	TRBD2	CASSLLAGDTDTQYF	TGTGCCAGCAGCCTCCTAGCGGGAGACACAGATACGCAGTATTTT
TRBV10-3	.	TRBJ1-5	.	CAISDQGTQHF	TGTGCCATCAGTGATCAGGGGACCCAGCATTTT